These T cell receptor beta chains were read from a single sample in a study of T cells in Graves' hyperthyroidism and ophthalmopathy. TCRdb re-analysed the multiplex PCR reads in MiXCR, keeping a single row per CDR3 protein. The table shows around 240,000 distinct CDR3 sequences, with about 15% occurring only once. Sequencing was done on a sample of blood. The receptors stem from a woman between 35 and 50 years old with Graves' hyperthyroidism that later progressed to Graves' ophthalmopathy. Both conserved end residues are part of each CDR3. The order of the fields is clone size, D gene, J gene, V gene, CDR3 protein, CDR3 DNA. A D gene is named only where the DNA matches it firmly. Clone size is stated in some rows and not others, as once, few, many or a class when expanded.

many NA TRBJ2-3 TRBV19 CASSTDRDRIDTQYF TGTGCCAGTAGTACTGACCGGGACCGAATAGATACGCAGTATTTT
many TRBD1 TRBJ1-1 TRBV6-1 CASTRSTGGTEAFF TGTGCCAGCACCCGTTCTACAGGGGGCACTGAAGCTTTCTTT
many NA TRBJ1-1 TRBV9 CASSDKGGARVTEAFF TGTGCCAGCAGCGATAAAGGGGGGGCGAGGGTTACTGAAGCTTTCTTT
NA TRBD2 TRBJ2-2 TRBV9 CASSAQLAGRIYTGELFF TGTGCCAGCAGCGCCCAACTAGCGGGACGGATCTACACCGGGGAGCTGTTTTTT
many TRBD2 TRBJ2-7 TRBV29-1 CSVVGAGTIYEQYF TGCAGCGTTGTTGGAGCGGGGACCATCTACGAGCAGTACTTC
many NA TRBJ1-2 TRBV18 CASSSSRSARSYTF TGTGCCAGCTCATCTTCCAGGTCGGCCCGGAGCTACACCTTC
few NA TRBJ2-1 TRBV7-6 CASSLRVYNEQFF TGTGCCAGCAGCTTAAGGGTCTACAATGAGCAGTTCTTC
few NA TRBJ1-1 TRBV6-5 CASSYPGRAEAFF TGTGCCAGCAGTTATCCGGGGAGGGCTGAAGCTTTCTTT
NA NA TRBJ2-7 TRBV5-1 CASRIGVADSYEQYF TGCGCCAGCAGAATCGGGGTCGCGGATTCCTACGAGCAGTACTTC
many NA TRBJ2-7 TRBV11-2 CASRLQGYEQYF TGTGCCAGCAGATTACAGGGCTACGAGCAGTACTTC
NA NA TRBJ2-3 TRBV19 CVTSRTPGSDTQYF TGTGTCACCAGTAGGACCCCGGGGTCAGATACGCAGTATTTT
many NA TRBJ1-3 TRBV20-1 CSALRMGSGENTIYF TGCAGTGCTTTGAGAATGGGGTCAGGCGAAAACACCATATATTTT
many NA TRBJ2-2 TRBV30 CAWLGDTGELFF TGTGCCTGGTTAGGGGATACCGGGGAGCTGTTTTTT
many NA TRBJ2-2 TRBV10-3 CAISPTGRSGELFF TGTGCCATCAGCCCGACAGGCCGGTCCGGGGAGCTGTTTTTT
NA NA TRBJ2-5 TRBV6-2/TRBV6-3 CASSYSYNQETQYF TGTGCCAGCAGTTACTCGTACAACCAAGAGACCCAGTACTTC
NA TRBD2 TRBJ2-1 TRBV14 CASSQELLFTSGKWATNEQFF TGTGCCAGCAGCCAAGAGCTCCTTTTTACTAGCGGCAAGTGGGCCACCAATGAGCAGTTCTTC
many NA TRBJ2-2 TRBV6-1 CASRPLLASGELFF TGTGCCAGCAGACCCCTACTAGCCTCCGGGGAGCTGTTTTTT
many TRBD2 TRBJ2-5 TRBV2 CASIRSSGRGETQYF TGTGCCAGCATTCGTTCTAGCGGGAGAGGGGAGACCCAGTACTTC
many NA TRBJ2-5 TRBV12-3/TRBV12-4 CASSPGGPLFLETQYF TGTGCCAGCAGTCCCGGGGGACCCCTCTTCTTGGAGACCCAGTACTTC
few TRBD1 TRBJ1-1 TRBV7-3 CASSPGQVDTEAFF TGTGCCAGCAGCCCGGGACAGGTCGACACTGAAGCTTTCTTT
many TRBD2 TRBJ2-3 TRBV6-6 CASSYSGLANGGITQYF TGTGCCAGCAGTTACTCGGGACTAGCGAACGGGGGGATAACGCAGTATTTT
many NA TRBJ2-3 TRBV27 CASSLSGSDTQYF TGTGCCAGCAGTTTATCAGGGTCAGATACGCAGTATTTT
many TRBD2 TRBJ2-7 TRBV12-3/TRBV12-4 CASSTYSGIEGYEQYF TGTGCCAGCAGTACCTATAGCGGGATAGAGGGGTACGAGCAGTACTTC
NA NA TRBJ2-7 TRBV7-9 CASSLAGAGSYEQYF TGTGCCAGCAGCTTAGCGGGAGCGGGCTCCTACGAGCAGTACTTC
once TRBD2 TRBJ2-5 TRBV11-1 CASSPQGLAGGRETQYF TGTGCCAGCAGCCCCCAAGGACTAGCGGGAGGACGGGAGACCCAGTACTTC
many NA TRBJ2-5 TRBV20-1 CSARVFGETQYF TGCAGTGCTAGAGTATTCGGAGAGACCCAGTACTTC
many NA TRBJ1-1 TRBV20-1 CSATIFALAPEAFF TGCAGTGCTACCATTTTCGCGCTTGCTCCTGAAGCTTTCTTT
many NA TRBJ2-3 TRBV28 CASSLLWGAETDTQYF TGTGCCAGCAGCCTCCTGTGGGGAGCGGAGACAGATACGCAGTATTTT
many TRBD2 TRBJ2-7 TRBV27 CASSLREDMLEQYF TGTGCCAGCAGTTTACGGGAGGACATGCTGGAGCAGTACTTC
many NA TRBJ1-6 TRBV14 CASSQARGGGSPLHF TGTGCCAGCAGCCAAGCCAGGGGAGGTGGCTCACCCCTCCACTTT
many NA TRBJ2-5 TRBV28 CASRPDGGQQETQYF TGTGCCAGCAGACCCGACGGAGGGCAACAAGAGACCCAGTACTTC
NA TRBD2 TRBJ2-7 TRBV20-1 CSAWGGEEQYF TGCAGTGCTTGGGGAGGGGAGGAGCAGTACTTC
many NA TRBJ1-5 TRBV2 CASSWTVYSNQPQHF TGTGCCAGCAGCTGGACAGTCTATAGCAATCAGCCCCAGCATTTT
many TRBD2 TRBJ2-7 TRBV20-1 CSALGGRTYEQYF TGCAGTGCCCTGGGCGGGAGGACCTACGAGCAGTACTTC
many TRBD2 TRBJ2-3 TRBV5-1 CASSLEIASGSRTDTQYF TGCGCCAGCAGCTTGGAAATCGCTAGCGGGAGTCGCACAGATACGCAGTATTTT
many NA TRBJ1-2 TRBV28 CASNRANYGYTF TGTGCCAGCAACCGGGCTAACTATGGCTACACCTTC
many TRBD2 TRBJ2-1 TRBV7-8 CASSLATSGKVNEQFF TGTGCCAGCAGCTTAGCGACTAGCGGTAAGGTAAATGAGCAGTTCTTC
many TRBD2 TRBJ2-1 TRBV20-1 CSASRTSGSFPVIYNYNEQFF TGCAGTGCCTCTAGGACTAGCGGGTCCTTCCCAGTCATCTACAACTACAATGAGCAGTTCTTC
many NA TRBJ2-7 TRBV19 CASRLDNSYEQYF TGTGCCAGTAGGCTGGACAACTCCTACGAGCAGTACTTC
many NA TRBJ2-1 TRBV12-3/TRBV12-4 CASSYTNRENEQFF TGTGCCAGCAGTTATACAAACAGGGAAAATGAGCAGTTCTTC